The rows below give T cell receptor beta chains drawn from one sample of a study of blood T cell repertoires in COVID-19. The protocol was immunoSEQ multiplex PCR, while the TCRdb copy is restricted to in-frame clones and leaves out a portion. The sample shows around 30,000 clones, approximately 80% of them seen only once. The specimen was peripheral blood. These receptors were obtained from a woman at least 80 years old with acute or convalescent COVID-19. The CDR3 runs from the conserved cysteine through the conserved F or W. Each record gives: clone size, D gene, J gene, V gene, CDR3 DNA, CDR3 protein. The D gene is left open where the match is weak. The size of a clone is reported for some rows only, either as once, few or many, or as a class for expanded clones.

>.|.|TRBJ2-3|TRBV19
TGTGCCAGTAAAACGGACGTGACAGATACACAGTATTTT
CASKTDVTDTQYF
>.|.|TRBJ1-2|TRBV7-6
TGTGCCAGCAGCTTAACAGATGGCTACACCTTC
CASSLTDGYTF
>.|TRBD2|TRBJ2-2|TRBV9
TGTGCCAGCAGCGTAACGACTAGCGGGAACACCGGGGAGCTGTTTTTT
CASSVTTSGNTGELFF
>.|TRBD2|TRBJ2-1|TRBV5-1
TGCGCCAGCAGCTTAAGGTCTAGCGGATACAATGAGCAGTTCTTC
CASSLRSSGYNEQFF
>.|TRBD1|TRBJ1-5|TRBV29-1
TGCAGCGTTTTGCCTCAACAGGGGGGGCCCCAGCATTTT
CSVLPQQGGPQHF
>many|.|TRBJ2-5|TRBV2
TGTGCCAGCAGTGAAGCGAGGCAGGGATTCTTAGAGACCCAGTACTTC
CASSEARQGFLETQYF
>.|TRBD2|TRBJ2-3|TRBV29-1
TGCAGCGTGACTAGCGGGAACACAGATACGCAGTATTTT
CSVTSGNTDTQYF
>.|TRBD1|TRBJ1-3|TRBV9
TGTGCCAGCGCCCCCGGGACAGGGGTTGCCACCATATATTTT
CASAPGTGVATIYF
>few|.|TRBJ1-1|TRBV24-1
TGTGCCACCCGCAGGGATACTGAAGCTTTCTTT
CATRRDTEAFF
>.|.|TRBJ2-6|TRBV12-2
TGTGCAAGTCCCGAATCCCCCAGGGGGCCTAGCTCTGGGGCCAACGTCCTGACTTTC
CASPESPRGPSSGANVLTF
>.|.|TRBJ1-1|TRBV10-2
TGCGCCAGCAGTGAGATGGGGGGCACTGAAGCTTTCTTT
CASSEMGGTEAFF
>.|TRBD1|TRBJ1-5|TRBV29-1
TGCAGCGTTCTAATCCAGGGGGCAAGGCAGCCCCAGCATTTT
CSVLIQGARQPQHF
>.|TRBD1|TRBJ1-5|TRBV6-5
TGTGCCTCCGGGACAGGGACGAATCAGCCCCAGCATTTT
CASGTGTNQPQHF
>.|TRBD1|TRBJ2-7|TRBV5-4
TGTGCCAGCAGCCGGACAGGGATCGAGCAGTACTTC
CASSRTGIEQYF
>once|.|TRBJ2-5|TRBV25-1
TGTGCCAGCAGTGAATCTGTAGGAGTGGGAGAGACCCAGTACTTC
CASSESVGVGETQYF
>.|TRBD2|TRBJ2-3|TRBV25-1
TGTGCCAGCAGTCAGACTAGCGGGCATTCTGATACGCAGTATTTT
CASSQTSGHSDTQYF
>.|TRBD2|TRBJ2-5|TRBV6-5
TGTGCCAGCAGCCTGCCGGGGGGAGAGACCCAGTACTTC
CASSLPGGETQYF
>.|.|TRBJ1-1|TRBV4-1
TGCGCCAGCAGCCAAACTGCCGGGTCTAGGAGTACGAACACTGAAGCTTTCTTT
CASSQTAGSRSTNTEAFF
>.|.|TRBJ1-2|TRBV7-8
TGTGCCAGCAGCCCATCTAACTATGGCTACACCTTC
CASSPSNYGYTF
>.|.|TRBJ2-1|TRBV10-3
TGTGCCATCAACGCGGGGGCCCCAATTAATGAGCAGTTCTTC
CAINAGAPINEQFF
>.|TRBD1|TRBJ2-7|TRBV5-8
TGTGCCAGCAGCTTGTTCCGGACAGGGCCCTACGAGCAGTACTTC
CASSLFRTGPYEQYF
>.|TRBD1|TRBJ1-5|TRBV28
TGTGCCAGCAGTTTATCCGGACAGGGTCGCAATCAGCCCCAGCATTTT
CASSLSGQGRNQPQHF
>.|TRBD1|TRBJ1-1|TRBV6-5
TGTGCCAGCAGTTACTCGACCGGGACAGGGTCCCTAGAAGCTTTCTTT
CASSYSTGTGSLEAFF
>.|.|TRBJ2-1|TRBV3-1/TRBV3-2
TGTGCCAGCAGCCAAGCCTCCAGGGAGCAGTTCTTC
CASSQASREQFF
>.|.|TRBJ2-6|TRBV21-1
TGTGCCAGCAGCGGAGGGACAGCAGCCATCTCTGGGGCCAACGTCCTGACTTTC
CASSGGTAAISGANVLTF
>.|.|TRBJ1-2|TRBV6-5
TGTGCCAGCAGAAACAGGAACTATGGCTACACCTTC
CASRNRNYGYTF
>few|TRBD2|TRBJ2-7|TRBV27
TGTGCCAGCAGTTTATCGATGACCCTAGCGGGATACGAGCAGTACTTC
CASSLSMTLAGYEQYF
>.|.|TRBJ1-2|TRBV2
TGTGCCAGCAGTGACCGGAACTATGGCTACACCTTC
CASSDRNYGYTF
>.|.|TRBJ1-4|TRBV2
TGTGCCAGCAAGGAGGATTGGGTTGGGGAAAAACTGTTTTTT
CASKEDWVGEKLFF
>.|.|TRBJ2-1|TRBV11-2
TGTGCCAGCAGCCGTACCCGGAATGAGCAGTTCTTC
CASSRTRNEQFF
>.|TRBD2|TRBJ2-3|TRBV5-4
TGTGCCAGCAGCGGAGGGACTAGCGGGGGGACCACAGATACGCAGTATTTT
CASSGGTSGGTTDTQYF
>.|.|TRBJ1-4|TRBV10-3
TGTGCCATCAGGGGGTCGGGCAGGGAAGAAAAACTGTTTTTT
CAIRGSGREEKLFF
>.|TRBD2|TRBJ2-7|TRBV5-4
TGTGCCAGCAGCTTGGGGGGACTAGCGGGAAACTACGAGCAGTACTTC
CASSLGGLAGNYEQYF
>.|TRBD1|TRBJ1-4|TRBV5-8
TGTGCCAGCAGCTCCAGGGGGCTGGGTAATGAAAAACTGTTTTTT
CASSSRGLGNEKLFF
>few|.|TRBJ1-3|TRBV30
TGTGCCTTCACAGGGATTGGAAACACCATATATTTT
CAFTGIGNTIYF
>.|TRBD2|TRBJ2-3|TRBV5-4
TGTGCCAGCAGCTCCGATTTTCTTACTAGCGGGAGGAGCACAGATACGCAGTATTTT
CASSSDFLTSGRSTDTQYF
>.|TRBD2|TRBJ2-1|TRBV27
TGTGCCAGCAGTCACCAACTAGCGGGAGGCAATGAGCAGTTCTTC
CASSHQLAGGNEQFF
>.|.|TRBJ1-1|TRBV3-1/TRBV3-2
TGTGCCAGCAGCTCCCCGCCCGGGGGTGAAGCTTTCTTT
CASSSPPGGEAFF
>once|TRBD1|TRBJ1-4|TRBV28
TGTGCCAGCAGTTTATGGGCCCAGGGGGCGCGGGAAAAACTGTTTTTT
CASSLWAQGAREKLFF
>.|TRBD2|TRBJ2-3|TRBV4-2
TGTGCCAGCAGCGTAGGGGAGGGGACAGATACGCAGTATTTT
CASSVGEGTDTQYF
>.|.|TRBJ1-1|TRBV5-6
TGTGCCAGCGGCAGAACAGGAACACTGGGAGCTTTCTTT
CASGRTGTLGAFF
>.|.|TRBJ1-3|TRBV19
TGTGCCAGCTCCCTTGAGCCTTACTCTGGAAACACCATATATTTT
CASSLEPYSGNTIYF